Listed below are T cell receptor beta chains from one sample, sequenced in a study of T cell clones after liver transplantation. Repertoires were generated with immunoSEQ multiplex PCR, while TCRdb's copy carries only in-frame clones and drops some. Found here are roughly 80,000 clones, over 65% of them singletons; the top ten hold over 2.5%. Specimen: CD4+ T cells from blood, collected at the 22-month timepoint. The source of these receptors is a human patient who received a liver transplant. The graft donor may have contributed some T cells. CDR3s include the opening cysteine and the closing phenylalanine or tryptophan. Each record gives: clone size, J gene, V gene, D gene, CDR3 protein, CDR3 DNA. D genes are given only for firm matches. The listing skips clone size in some rows; elsewhere it reads once, few, many or a size class.

clone size: NA; J gene: TRBJ2-5; V gene: TRBV5-6; D gene: NA; CDR3 protein: CASSLGQGQETQYF; CDR3 DNA: TGTGCCAGCAGCTTGGGTCAGGGCCAAGAGACCCAGTACTTC
clone size: NA; J gene: TRBJ2-7; V gene: TRBV25-1; D gene: NA; CDR3 protein: CASRHTGSSSYEQYF; CDR3 DNA: TGTGCCAGCAGGCATACAGGGAGTTCTTCCTACGAGCAGTACTTC
clone size: NA; J gene: TRBJ2-5; V gene: TRBV10-3; D gene: NA; CDR3 protein: CAISEGLRGETQYF; CDR3 DNA: TGTGCCATCAGTGAGGGGCTCCGGGGGGAGACCCAGTACTTC
clone size: NA; J gene: TRBJ1-1; V gene: TRBV9; D gene: TRBD1; CDR3 protein: CASSLRQGGTEAFF; CDR3 DNA: TGTGCCAGCAGCCTCAGACAGGGGGGGACTGAAGCTTTCTTT
clone size: few; J gene: TRBJ2-2; V gene: TRBV19; D gene: TRBD1; CDR3 protein: CASRDRGDTGELFF; CDR3 DNA: TGTGCCAGCCGGGACAGGGGAGACACCGGGGAGCTGTTTTTT
clone size: NA; J gene: TRBJ2-4; V gene: TRBV7-2; D gene: TRBD1; CDR3 protein: CASSLGVGGLGIQYF; CDR3 DNA: TGTGCCAGCAGCTTAGGGGTAGGGGGCCTGGGCATTCAGTACTTC
clone size: NA; J gene: TRBJ2-1; V gene: TRBV7-2; D gene: NA; CDR3 protein: CASSWGINNEQFF; CDR3 DNA: TGTGCCAGCAGTTGGGGAATTAACAATGAGCAGTTCTTC
clone size: NA; J gene: TRBJ1-4; V gene: TRBV10-3; D gene: NA; CDR3 protein: CAISESSATNEKLFF; CDR3 DNA: TGTGCCATCAGTGAGTCGTCAGCAACTAATGAAAAACTGTTTTTT
clone size: NA; J gene: TRBJ2-1; V gene: TRBV11-2; D gene: TRBD2; CDR3 protein: CASSLGTSGDNEQFF; CDR3 DNA: TGTGCCAGCAGCTTAGGGACTAGCGGAGACAATGAGCAGTTCTTC
clone size: NA; J gene: TRBJ2-3; V gene: TRBV12-5; D gene: NA; CDR3 protein: CASGPLGGGGFTDTQYF; CDR3 DNA: TGTGCTAGTGGTCCTCTGGGGGGAGGGGGATTCACAGATACGCAGTATTTT
clone size: NA; J gene: TRBJ2-7; V gene: TRBV7-9; D gene: NA; CDR3 protein: CASSLTAGTYRTSYEQYF; CDR3 DNA: TGTGCCAGCAGCTTAACAGCCGGGACTTACAGAACCTCCTACGAGCAGTACTTC
clone size: NA; J gene: TRBJ2-1; V gene: TRBV7-2; D gene: NA; CDR3 protein: CASSPTSIGYNEQFF; CDR3 DNA: TGTGCCAGCAGCCCCACTAGCATAGGATACAATGAGCAGTTCTTC
clone size: few; J gene: TRBJ2-7; V gene: TRBV6-5; D gene: NA; CDR3 protein: CASRSDIFPYEQYF; CDR3 DNA: TGTGCCAGCAGATCGGACATTTTCCCGTACGAGCAGTACTTC
clone size: NA; J gene: TRBJ2-5; V gene: TRBV12-2; D gene: NA; CDR3 protein: CASRLEGRPAPKETQYF; CDR3 DNA: TGTGCAAGTCGCTTAGAAGGGCGGCCAGCTCCCAAGGAGACCCAGTACTTC
clone size: NA; J gene: TRBJ1-4; V gene: TRBV5-6; D gene: TRBD1; CDR3 protein: CASEGTGEGEKLFF; CDR3 DNA: TGTGCCAGCGAAGGGACAGGGGAGGGCGAAAAACTGTTTTTT
clone size: NA; J gene: TRBJ2-2; V gene: TRBV7-9; D gene: NA; CDR3 protein: CASSPSSPLTGELFF; CDR3 DNA: TGTGCCAGCAGCCCCTCCTCTCCCCTCACCGGGGAGCTGTTTTTT
clone size: NA; J gene: TRBJ2-7; V gene: TRBV2; D gene: NA; CDR3 protein: CASSEEAFSYEQYF; CDR3 DNA: TGTGCCAGCAGTGAAGAGGCGTTCTCCTACGAGCAGTACTTC
clone size: NA; J gene: TRBJ1-3; V gene: TRBV4-3; D gene: NA; CDR3 protein: CASSRGDSGNTIYF; CDR3 DNA: TGCGCCAGCAGCCGTGGGGACTCTGGAAACACCATATATTTT
clone size: NA; J gene: TRBJ1-1; V gene: TRBV10-3; D gene: NA; CDR3 protein: CAISDNMVNTEAFF; CDR3 DNA: TGTGCCATCAGTGACAACATGGTGAACACTGAAGCTTTCTTT
clone size: NA; J gene: TRBJ2-1; V gene: TRBV30; D gene: NA; CDR3 protein: CAWSLGGEQFF; CDR3 DNA: TGTGCCTGGAGTTTAGGGGGAGAGCAGTTCTTC
clone size: NA; J gene: TRBJ2-5; V gene: TRBV4-3; D gene: TRBD2; CDR3 protein: CASSQGSGTSGRRETQYF; CDR3 DNA: TGCGCCAGCAGCCAAGGGTCTGGGACTAGCGGGAGACGCGAGACCCAGTACTTC
clone size: once; J gene: TRBJ2-4; V gene: TRBV7-3; D gene: TRBD2; CDR3 protein: CASSFPLAGGPIQYF; CDR3 DNA: TGTGCCAGCAGCTTCCCTCTAGCGGGAGGGCCAATTCAGTACTTC
clone size: NA; J gene: TRBJ1-3; V gene: TRBV6-4; D gene: NA; CDR3 protein: CASKSPLSEQLSGNTIYF; CDR3 DNA: TGTGCCAGCAAATCCCCCCTCTCGGAGCAACTCTCTGGAAACACCATATATTTT
clone size: NA; J gene: TRBJ1-3; V gene: TRBV27; D gene: NA; CDR3 protein: CASSRVLGGNTIYF; CDR3 DNA: TGTGCCAGCAGTAGGGTTCTGGGTGGAAACACCATATATTTT
clone size: NA; J gene: TRBJ1-3; V gene: TRBV4-2; D gene: NA; CDR3 protein: CASSRAQFSGNTIYF; CDR3 DNA: TGTGCCAGCAGCCGGGCGCAATTCTCTGGAAACACCATATATTTT
clone size: NA; J gene: TRBJ2-1; V gene: TRBV23-1; D gene: TRBD2; CDR3 protein: CARRVAGVGYNEQFF; CDR3 DNA: TGCGCGCGGCGGGTAGCGGGAGTGGGCTACAATGAGCAGTTCTTC
clone size: NA; J gene: TRBJ2-5; V gene: TRBV29-1; D gene: TRBD2; CDR3 protein: CSAGGETQYF; CDR3 DNA: TGCAGCGCCGGGGGGGAGACCCAGTACTTC